Listed below are T cell receptor beta chains from one sample, sequenced in a study of beta chain features in type 1 diabetes. Clones were sequenced by immunoSEQ multiplex PCR, and TCRdb holds only the in-frame ones, with some missing. There are roughly 42,000 clones in the sample; roughly 50% occur only once, and more than 0.2% lies in the top ten. The sequencing sample was made of stem cell memory CD4+ T cells from blood. The source of these receptors is a young woman in good health. The CDR3 runs from the conserved cysteine through the conserved F or W. The D gene is left open where the match is weak. Size values are once, few and many counts, or a class for expanded clones, and some rows have none.

clone_size: few
v_call: TRBV18
cdr3_length: 15
j_call: TRBJ2-3
d_call: .
cdr3_nt: TGTGCCAGCTCACCGGTGGAGGGGAGCACAGATACGCAGTATTTT
cdr3_aa: CASSPVEGSTDTQYF

clone_size: .
v_call: TRBV28
cdr3_length: 15
j_call: TRBJ2-2
d_call: TRBD2
cdr3_nt: TGTGCCAGCAGTTTAAGCGGGAGGGCCGGCGGGGAGCTGTTTTTT
cdr3_aa: CASSLSGRAGGELFF

clone_size: .
v_call: TRBV6-5
cdr3_length: 14
j_call: TRBJ2-7
d_call: TRBD2
cdr3_nt: TGTGCCAGCAACAACCTAGCGGGAGGCTACGAGCAGTACTTC
cdr3_aa: CASNNLAGGYEQYF

clone_size: few
v_call: TRBV18
cdr3_length: 15
j_call: TRBJ2-1
d_call: TRBD1
cdr3_nt: TGTGCCAGCTCACCGCCGGGACAGGGTGGAGTTGAGCAGTTCTTC
cdr3_aa: CASSPPGQGGVEQFF

clone_size: few
v_call: TRBV4-3
cdr3_length: 16
j_call: TRBJ2-3
d_call: .
cdr3_nt: TGCGCCAGCAGCCAAGATAACTCGAGGGCCCCAGATACGCAGTATTTT
cdr3_aa: CASSQDNSRAPDTQYF

clone_size: few
v_call: TRBV5-1
cdr3_length: 12
j_call: TRBJ2-3
d_call: .
cdr3_nt: TGCGCCAGCAGCTCAAGGGGGGATACGCAGTATTTT
cdr3_aa: CASSSRGDTQYF

clone_size: .
v_call: TRBV6-6
cdr3_length: 13
j_call: TRBJ2-1
d_call: .
cdr3_nt: TGTGCCAGCAGTGAGGGAAACTACAATGAGCAGTTCTTC
cdr3_aa: CASSEGNYNEQFF

clone_size: .
v_call: TRBV29-1
cdr3_length: 13
j_call: TRBJ1-1
d_call: .
cdr3_nt: TGCAGCGCCACGGGTACCATGAACACTGAAGCTTTCTTT
cdr3_aa: CSATGTMNTEAFF

clone_size: .
v_call: TRBV7-2
cdr3_length: 14
j_call: TRBJ1-1
d_call: .
cdr3_nt: TGTGCCAGCAGCTTAGCGGGGGGAAGCACTGAAGCTTTCTTT
cdr3_aa: CASSLAGGSTEAFF

clone_size: .
v_call: TRBV6-5
cdr3_length: 15
j_call: TRBJ1-3
d_call: .
cdr3_nt: TGTGCCAGCAGTTACACAGGGTTATCTGGAAACACCATATATTTT
cdr3_aa: CASSYTGLSGNTIYF

clone_size: .
v_call: TRBV19
cdr3_length: 18
j_call: TRBJ2-1
d_call: TRBD2
cdr3_nt: TGTGCCAGTAGCGCCGTACTAGCGGAGCTTGCTGTAGTTGATGAGCAGTTCTTC
cdr3_aa: CASSAVLAELAVVDEQFF

clone_size: few
v_call: TRBV7-2
cdr3_length: 15
j_call: TRBJ2-2
d_call: .
cdr3_nt: TGTGCCAGCAACCCCCCCGGGGGGCGGACCGGGGAGCTGTTTTTT
cdr3_aa: CASNPPGGRTGELFF

clone_size: .
v_call: TRBV2
cdr3_length: 14
j_call: TRBJ2-6
d_call: .
cdr3_nt: TGTGCCAGCATAAGTAGCTCTGGGGCCAACGTCCTGACTTTC
cdr3_aa: CASISSSGANVLTF

clone_size: .
v_call: TRBV6-5
cdr3_length: 15
j_call: TRBJ1-6
d_call: .
cdr3_nt: TGTGCCAGCACTAGCCTGGGATCCTATAATTCACCCCTCCACTTT
cdr3_aa: CASTSLGSYNSPLHF

clone_size: .
v_call: TRBV23-1
cdr3_length: 16
j_call: TRBJ2-7
d_call: .
cdr3_nt: TGCGCCAGCAGTCAATCTGAGGCAGGGCAGTACTACGAGCAGTACTTC
cdr3_aa: CASSQSEAGQYYEQYF

clone_size: .
v_call: TRBV18
cdr3_length: 15
j_call: TRBJ2-1
d_call: TRBD1
cdr3_nt: TGTGCCAGCTCAGAGGGACAGGGGGATTGGAATGAGCAGTTCTTC
cdr3_aa: CASSEGQGDWNEQFF

clone_size: .
v_call: TRBV19
cdr3_length: 16
j_call: TRBJ1-1
d_call: TRBD1
cdr3_nt: TGTGCCAGTAGGGACCGGGACAGGGGGCCGAACACTGAAGCTTTCTTT
cdr3_aa: CASRDRDRGPNTEAFF

clone_size: .
v_call: TRBV4-2
cdr3_length: 15
j_call: TRBJ2-1
d_call: .
cdr3_nt: TGTGCCAGCAGCCAACAGACGACCCGAGGGAGTGAGCAGTTCTTC
cdr3_aa: CASSQQTTRGSEQFF

clone_size: few
v_call: TRBV7-7
cdr3_length: 14
j_call: TRBJ2-1
d_call: .
cdr3_nt: TGTGCTAGCAGCTTATCTGACATCTACAATGAGCAGTTCTTC
cdr3_aa: CASSLSDIYNEQFF

clone_size: few
v_call: TRBV19
cdr3_length: 12
j_call: TRBJ1-1
d_call: .
cdr3_nt: TGTGCCAGTAGTGGACTATACACTGAAGCTTTCTTT
cdr3_aa: CASSGLYTEAFF

clone_size: .
v_call: TRBV19
cdr3_length: 15
j_call: TRBJ2-4
d_call: .
cdr3_nt: TGTGCCAGTAGTAACTCAGGGGAAGCCAAAAACATTCAGTACTTC
cdr3_aa: CASSNSGEAKNIQYF

clone_size: few
v_call: TRBV28
cdr3_length: 12
j_call: TRBJ2-7
d_call: TRBD1
cdr3_nt: TGTGCCAGCAGTCTACAGGGGTACGAGCAGTACTTC
cdr3_aa: CASSLQGYEQYF

clone_size: .
v_call: TRBV27
cdr3_length: 13
j_call: TRBJ2-1
d_call: TRBD1
cdr3_nt: TGTGCCAGCAGTATCCGGGACAGGGAAGGGCAGTTCTTC
cdr3_aa: CASSIRDREGQFF

clone_size: .
v_call: TRBV7-3
cdr3_length: 15
j_call: TRBJ1-1
d_call: .
cdr3_nt: TGTGCCAGCAGCTTAACCCCGGGTATGAACACTGAAGCTTTCTTT
cdr3_aa: CASSLTPGMNTEAFF

clone_size: few
v_call: TRBV27
cdr3_length: 12
j_call: TRBJ1-2
d_call: TRBD1
cdr3_nt: TGTGCCAGCAGCCGACAGGGCTATGGCTACACCTTC
cdr3_aa: CASSRQGYGYTF

clone_size: .
v_call: TRBV28
cdr3_length: 15
j_call: TRBJ1-1
d_call: TRBD1
cdr3_nt: TGTGCCAGCAGTGGGGGGACAGCGATGAACACTGAAGCTTTCTTT
cdr3_aa: CASSGGTAMNTEAFF

clone_size: few
v_call: TRBV15
cdr3_length: 15
j_call: TRBJ1-5
d_call: .
cdr3_nt: TGTGCCACCAGCAGCCAGGGGCTGAGGAATCAGCCCCAGCATTTT
cdr3_aa: CATSSQGLRNQPQHF

clone_size: once
v_call: TRBV11-2
cdr3_length: 16
j_call: TRBJ2-7
d_call: TRBD2
cdr3_nt: TGTGCCAGCAGCCCCCGATTAGCGGGAGACACCTACGAGCAGTACTTC
cdr3_aa: CASSPRLAGDTYEQYF

clone_size: few
v_call: TRBV19
cdr3_length: 16
j_call: TRBJ1-1
d_call: TRBD1
cdr3_nt: TGTGCCAGTAAATGGGACAGGGAGAAGCGTTGGACTGAAGCTTTCTTT
cdr3_aa: CASKWDREKRWTEAFF

clone_size: once
v_call: TRBV18
cdr3_length: 14
j_call: TRBJ2-5
d_call: .
cdr3_nt: TGTGCCAGCTCACCACCGACCGGGTGGGAGACCCAGTACTTC
cdr3_aa: CASSPPTGWETQYF

clone_size: few
v_call: TRBV5-4
cdr3_length: 15
j_call: TRBJ1-1
d_call: .
cdr3_nt: TGTGCCAGCAGCTTGGGGTCACACAGGAACACTGAAGCTTTCTTT
cdr3_aa: CASSLGSHRNTEAFF

clone_size: .
v_call: TRBV9
cdr3_length: 15
j_call: TRBJ1-3
d_call: .
cdr3_nt: TGTGCCAGCAGCGTAGGCAGGGGCTCTGGAAACACCATATATTTT
cdr3_aa: CASSVGRGSGNTIYF

clone_size: .
v_call: TRBV28
cdr3_length: 14
j_call: TRBJ2-3
d_call: .
cdr3_nt: TGTGCCAGCAGTTTACCCCCCACGAGGGATACGCAGTATTTT
cdr3_aa: CASSLPPTRDTQYF

clone_size: .
v_call: TRBV14
cdr3_length: 15
j_call: TRBJ1-3
d_call: .
cdr3_nt: TGTGCCAGCAGCCAAGAGGGCATCTCTGGAAACACCATATATTTT
cdr3_aa: CASSQEGISGNTIYF

clone_size: .
v_call: TRBV7-9
cdr3_length: 13
j_call: TRBJ2-7
d_call: .
cdr3_nt: TGTGCCAGCAGCTTAAACCAGGAAGGACAACAGTACTTC
cdr3_aa: CASSLNQEGQQYF

clone_size: .
v_call: TRBV28
cdr3_length: 13
j_call: TRBJ2-7
d_call: TRBD1
cdr3_nt: TGTGTCAGCAACCCCGGGACAGCCTACGAGCAGTACTTC
cdr3_aa: CVSNPGTAYEQYF

clone_size: .
v_call: TRBV4-2
cdr3_length: 17
j_call: TRBJ2-3
d_call: TRBD2
cdr3_nt: TGTGCCAGCAGCCAAGGAACTAGCGGGAGCGGCGCAGATACGCAGTATTTT
cdr3_aa: CASSQGTSGSGADTQYF

clone_size: few
v_call: TRBV6-1
cdr3_length: 14
j_call: TRBJ2-7
d_call: TRBD1
cdr3_nt: TGTGCCAGCAGTGTGACAGGGGGCATCTACGAGCAGTACTTC
cdr3_aa: CASSVTGGIYEQYF

clone_size: .
v_call: TRBV7-2
cdr3_length: 15
j_call: TRBJ2-1
d_call: TRBD2
cdr3_nt: TGTGCCAGCAGCCCAACTAGCGGGAGTCTGTATGAGCAGTTCTTC
cdr3_aa: CASSPTSGSLYEQFF

clone_size: .
v_call: TRBV6-5
cdr3_length: 15
j_call: TRBJ2-6
d_call: .
cdr3_nt: TGTGCCAGCAGTAGGGGGGGTTCCGGGGCCAACGTCCTGACTTTC
cdr3_aa: CASSRGGSGANVLTF

clone_size: .
v_call: TRBV20-1
cdr3_length: 11
j_call: TRBJ2-1
d_call: .
cdr3_nt: TGCAGTGCTAGCGTTGACAATGAGCAGTTCTTC
cdr3_aa: CSASVDNEQFF

clone_size: .
v_call: TRBV5-5
cdr3_length: 16
j_call: TRBJ2-7
d_call: .
cdr3_nt: TGTGCCAGCAGCTTTGGGTTGGCCGGGAGCTCAGCCGAGCAGTACTTC
cdr3_aa: CASSFGLAGSSAEQYF

clone_size: .
v_call: TRBV10-3
cdr3_length: 16
j_call: TRBJ2-3
d_call: TRBD2
cdr3_nt: TGTGCCATCAGTGCCCTGGGACTAGCGCCCACAGATACGCAGTATTTT
cdr3_aa: CAISALGLAPTDTQYF

clone_size: .
v_call: TRBV9
cdr3_length: 15
j_call: TRBJ2-1
d_call: TRBD2
cdr3_nt: TGTGCCAGCAGCGTAACAACTAGCGGTTACAATGAGCAGTTCTTC
cdr3_aa: CASSVTTSGYNEQFF

clone_size: .
v_call: TRBV9
cdr3_length: 14
j_call: TRBJ2-5
d_call: .
cdr3_nt: TGTGCCAGCAGTCCAGATCCGTACCAAGAGACCCAGTACTTC
cdr3_aa: CASSPDPYQETQYF

clone_size: .
v_call: TRBV7-2
cdr3_length: 14
j_call: TRBJ2-1
d_call: TRBD2
cdr3_nt: TGTGCCAGCAGCGCTAGCGGGAGTTACAATGAGCAGTTCTTC
cdr3_aa: CASSASGSYNEQFF

clone_size: .
v_call: TRBV19
cdr3_length: 13
j_call: TRBJ2-1
d_call: .
cdr3_nt: TGTGCCAGTACTACCAGGGCTAACAATGAGCAGTTCTTC
cdr3_aa: CASTTRANNEQFF

clone_size: .
v_call: TRBV5-6
cdr3_length: 15
j_call: TRBJ1-5
d_call: TRBD1
cdr3_nt: TGTGCCAGCAGCTTGGGTGGACAGGGGGAACAGCCCCAGCATTTT
cdr3_aa: CASSLGGQGEQPQHF

clone_size: .
v_call: TRBV7-2
cdr3_length: 16
j_call: TRBJ1-5
d_call: .
cdr3_nt: TGTGCCAGCAGCTTTACAGGTTCTTATAGCAATCAGCCCCAGCATTTT
cdr3_aa: CASSFTGSYSNQPQHF

clone_size: .
v_call: TRBV4-3
cdr3_length: 17
j_call: TRBJ2-6
d_call: TRBD1
cdr3_nt: TGCGCCAGCAGCCGGGACAGGGGGGTAGCTGGGGCCAACGTCCTGACTTTC
cdr3_aa: CASSRDRGVAGANVLTF

clone_size: .
v_call: TRBV7-9
cdr3_length: 13
j_call: TRBJ1-1
d_call: .
cdr3_nt: TGTGCCAGCAGCCCCCAGGGTGATACTGAAGCTTTCTTT
cdr3_aa: CASSPQGDTEAFF